Below, 27 T cell receptor beta chains from the same sample are listed, as sequenced in a study of T cells in localized non-small cell lung cancer. Method: immunoSEQ multiplex PCR; TCRdb's copy keeps in-frame clones and lacks some. The sample yields 45,000 to 55,000 clones, roughly 89% seen once. Specimen: peripheral blood, collected before any cancer treatment. The receptors here all came from a male donor aged 60 or older with stage III squamous cell lung carcinoma.

The chain has TRBV19 and TRBJ2-7; weak D call: TRBD1 (5 bases). Trimming left V 1 base short and J 3 bases short, with 10 bases between. Germline V gives CDR1 LNHDA, CDR2 SQIVND (reference sequence). This CDR3 is 14 amino acids long. Written as DNA, the CDR3 is TGTGCCAGTAGTATAGGGGGCAGAGGCTACGAGCAGTACTTC. Residues: CASSIGGRGYEQYF.

The rearrangement joins TRBV19 to TRBJ2-5, with a weak D call TRBD2 (5 bases). CDR1 and CDR2 (germline): LNHDA, SQIVND (reference sequence). CDR3 length equals 13 residues. Trimming shortened V by 3 bases and J by 4 bases, and 9 bases separated the two germline ends. Here the CDR3 reads CASSISGLETQYF. The CDR3 DNA is TGTGCCAGTAGTATTTCGGGGTTAGAGACCCAGTACTTC.

This sequence joins TRBV6-5 and TRBJ2-7, with 9 bases matching TRBD2. The CDR3 consists of 15 residues. The germline V gene encodes CDR1 MNHEY and CDR2 SVGAGI. V shed 2 bases and J 4 bases; nucleotides not matched to a gene: 6. The CDR3 sequence: CASSYRVRGGYEQYF. For the CDR3, the DNA is TGTGCCAGCAGTTACCGGGTGCGGGGGGGGTACGAGCAGTACTTC.

The V call is TRBV7-3, the J call TRBJ2-2; D is unclear. V shed 5 bases and J shed 7 bases, with 14 bases lying between them. Germline-derived CDR1 and CDR2 are SGHTA and FQGTGA. CDR3 length equals 14 residues. Here the CDR3 reads CASSPGSGGGELFF. CDR3 in DNA: TGTGCCAGCAGCCCCGGATCGGGCGGCGGGGAGCTGTTTTTT.

The rearrangement joins TRBV5-1 to TRBJ1-4; 7 bases map to TRBD1. J gave up 7 bases and V 5 bases, and 5 bases lay outside the gene matches. From germline, CDR1 is SGHRS and CDR2 YFSETQ. The CDR3 consists of 13 residues. The chain's CDR3 is CASSQTGSEKLFF. CDR3 nucleotides: TGCGCCAGCAGTCAGACAGGGAGTGAAAAACTGTTTTTT.

This clone has a handful of counts. The chain couples TRBV7-9 to TRBJ1-1; D ambiguous. V dropped 3 bases and J dropped 1 base, with 9 bases sitting between them. The CDR3 is 14 residues long. The germline V gene encodes CDR1 SEHNR and CDR2 FQNEAQ (reference sequence). The CDR3 sequence is CASSLDWGNTEAFF. The CDR3 coding sequence is TGTGCCAGCAGCTTGGATTGGGGGAACACTGAAGCTTTCTTT.

This chain links TRBV7-3 with TRBJ2-2; 7 bases match TRBD1. The CDR3 runs to 14 residues. The V gene's germline CDR1 is SGHTA and CDR2 FQGTGA. Trimming took 4 bases from V and 7 from J; bases not matched to a gene: 6. CDR3 in amino acids: CASSYDRVGGELFF. CDR3 nucleotide sequence: TGTGCCAGCAGCTATGACAGGGTCGGCGGGGAGCTGTTTTTT. Supplemented by reference TRBV7-3 and TRBJ2-2, the full variable domain reads GAGVSQTPSNKVTEKGKYVELRCDPISGHTALYWYRQSLGQGPEFLIYFQGTGAADDSGLPNDRFFAVRPEGSVSTLKIQRTERGDSAVYLCASSYDRVGGELFFGEGSRLTVL.

The genes are TRBV29-1 and TRBJ2-7; 8 bases align to TRBD1. The length of the CDR3 is 15 residues. Germline CDR1 SQVTM, CDR2 ANQGSEA. Trimming cost V 2 bases and J 2 bases; bases outside gene matches: 8. The CDR3 is CSVELTDRDTYEQYF. DNA for the CDR3: TGCAGCGTTGAACTAACGGACAGGGATACCTACGAGCAGTACTTC.

V and J are TRBV2 and TRBJ2-7; TRBD1 agrees at 9 bases. CDR3 size: 15 residues. V was clipped by 6 bases and J by 2 bases; unmatched bases: 8. Per the germline V gene, CDR1 is SNHLY and CDR2 is FYNNEI. The CDR3 loop reads CASRPQGASAYEQYF. The CDR3 DNA sequence: TGTGCCAGCAGACCACAGGGGGCCAGCGCCTACGAGCAGTACTTC.

The rearrangement uses TRBV5-1 and TRBJ2-5; weak D call: TRBD1 (5 bases). The CDR3 is 13 residues long. Germline assignment: CDR1 SGHRS and CDR2 YFSETQ. V dropped 4 bases and J dropped 7 bases, with 14 bases sitting between them. The CDR3 sequence is CASSPTGPATQYF. The CDR3 bases are TGCGCCAGCAGCCCAACAGGCCCCGCGACCCAGTACTTC.

This chain links TRBV6-4 with TRBJ2-3, with a tentative D call TRBD2 (5 bases). The germline V gene encodes CDR1 MRHNA and CDR2 SNTAGT. This CDR3 comprises 13 residues. V was trimmed by 4 bases and J by 5 bases, leaving 10 bases between them. CDR3 coding DNA: TGTGCCAGCAGTGGCTATCGGGAAGATACGCAGTATTTT. This translates into CASSGYREDTQYF.

V and J are TRBV7-2 and TRBJ2-3, with 7 bases fitting TRBD1. Germline values: CDR1 SGHTA, CDR2 FQGNSA. With 10 bases clipped from V and 6 bases from J, the junction kept 25 bases outside the gene matches. CDR3 length: 18 amino acids. The DNA of the CDR3 is TGTGCCACCCAGACCCTGACACTCCGGGACAGCCCGAGGGATACGCAGTATTTT. It encodes CATQTLTLRDSPRDTQYF. Complete variable domain (other parts from reference TRBV7-2 and TRBJ2-3): GAGVSQSPSNKVTEKGKDVELRCDPISGHTALYWYRQSLGQGLEFLIYFQGNSAPDKSGLPSDRFSAERTGGSVSTLTIQRTQQEDSAVYLCATQTLTLRDSPRDTQYFGPGTRLTVL.

This chain links TRBV30 with TRBJ2-5; the D is unclear. Germline lookup yields CDR1 GTSNPN and CDR2 SVGIG (reference sequence). The CDR3 has 13 residues. Between the trimmed V and J ends, which lost 3 bases and 1 base, there was a span of 9 bases. The CDR3 is CAWRGRPQETQYF. CDR3 nucleotides: TGTGCCTGGAGGGGCAGGCCCCAAGAGACCCAGTACTTC.

This sequence joins TRBV7-3 and TRBJ1-2; D might be TRBD1 (6 bases). Per the germline V gene, CDR1 is SGHTA and CDR2 is FQGTGA. CDR3 length equals 17 residues. Deletions cut 1 base from V and 8 bases from J, with 23 bases between. CDR3 sequence reads: CASSLIGGQITGGGYTF. CDR3 DNA: TGTGCCAGCAGCTTAATTGGGGGCCAAATAACGGGTGGAGGCTACACCTTC.

This chain uses TRBV5-5 with TRBJ2-7; D perhaps matches TRBD1 (5 bases). V lost 0 bases to trimming and J lost 2 bases, with 15 bases between them. Looked up from germline, CDR1 is SGHKS and CDR2 is YYEKEE (reference sequence). This CDR3 is 16 amino acids long. The CDR3 DNA is TGTGCCAGCAGCTTGGAAGGGGCAGGCCGTACCTACGAGCAGTACTTC. Encoded protein: CASSLEGAGRTYEQYF.

The chain employs TRBV12-5 and TRBJ1-4; D is perhaps TRBD1 (5 bases). V was pared by 2 bases and J by 3 bases, with 22 bases between. Germline V gene sequence: CDR1 LGHNT, CDR2 FRNRAP. The CDR3 is 19 residues long. This CDR3 reads CASGLITGGRIRANEKLFF. DNA of the CDR3: TGTGCTAGTGGTTTGATTACAGGAGGACGGATTCGGGCTAATGAAAAACTGTTTTTT.

The chain couples TRBV5-1 to TRBJ2-1, with D tentatively TRBD1 or TRBD2 (6 bases each). V was trimmed by 6 bases and J by 4 bases, leaving 17 bases between them. The CDR3 spans 15 residues. Germline V gene data show CDR1 as SGHRS and CDR2 as YFSETQ. CDR3 nucleotide sequence: TGCGCCAGCACACTTATAGCGGACAGTTACAATGAGCAGTTCTTC. This gives the protein CASTLIADSYNEQFF.

This rearrangement joins TRBV4-2 to TRBJ1-2; D may be TRBD1 (5 bases). This CDR3 has 15 amino acids. CDR1 is LGHNA, CDR2 YNFKEQ, per germline. V was trimmed by 4 bases and J by 3 bases, leaving 15 bases between them. The CDR3 DNA reads as TGTGCCAGCAGCCCGTCGGGCAGGGAGGACTATGGCTACACCTTC. It specifies CASSPSGREDYGYTF.

This rearrangement joins TRBV7-2 to TRBJ1-2; possibly TRBD1 for D (6 bases). Germline V CDR1 and CDR2: SGHTA, FQGNSA. The CDR3 has 12 amino acids. V dropped 1 base and J dropped 9 bases, with 9 bases sitting between them. The CDR3 coding sequence is TGTGCCAGCAGCTTAGTAGGGGGGAGCTACACCTTC. This gives the protein CASSLVGGSYTF.

This clone was detected only once. The V gene is TRBV11-2, the J gene TRBJ2-3, with D uncertain. The CDR3 sequence is 15 residues long. The germline V gene has CDR1 SGHAT and CDR2 FQNNGV. Trimming stripped 2 bases from V and 0 bases from J, with 9 bases between. DNA of the CDR3: TGTGCCAGCAGCTTACGGGTAACTAGCACAGATACGCAGTATTTT. Its translation: CASSLRVTSTDTQYF.

The rearrangement links TRBV28 to TRBJ2-1; D unresolved. This CDR3 contains 14 residues. V was pared by 2 bases and J by 9 bases, with 14 bases between. Germline CDR1 reads MDHEN; CDR2 reads SYDVKM. For the CDR3, the DNA is TGTGCCAGCAGTTTAGCCCTCCCCATTGCTGAGCAGTTCTTC. Translation: CASSLALPIAEQFF.

V and J are TRBV18 and TRBJ1-2; D uncertain. This CDR3 spans 15 amino acids. V was trimmed by 3 bases and J by 1 base, leaving 12 bases between them. Germline lookup yields CDR1 KGHSH and CDR2 LQKENI. CDR3 bases: TGTGCCAGCTCACCCGCGGGTGGCGGTAACTATGGCTACACCTTC. Encoded protein: CASSPAGGGNYGYTF.

In this sample, this clone turned up a few times. This chain links TRBV9 with TRBJ2-1; D is uncertain. Germline V gene data show CDR1 as SGDLS and CDR2 as YYNGEE. The V end was cut by 0 bases, the J end by 9 bases, with 16 bases between. The CDR3 consists of 15 residues. CDR3 sequence (DNA): TGTGCCAGCAGCGTAGAGGCGCTAGGCCTCAGTGAGCAGTTCTTC. Translation: CASSVEALGLSEQFF.

V is TRBV30 and J is TRBJ1-2; 8 bases are a match to TRBD1. The CDR3 contains 13 residues. Germline-derived CDR1 and CDR2 are GTSNPN and SVGIG (reference sequence). The V and J ends lost 1 base and 7 bases, in that order; junction bases with no gene match: 5. The CDR3 loop reads CAWSEEQGGGYTF. The CDR3 nucleotides are TGTGCCTGGAGTGAAGAACAGGGGGGTGGCTACACCTTC.

The chain recombines TRBV2 with TRBJ2-7; D is possibly TRBD2 (7 bases). Trimming shortened V by 4 bases and J by 3 bases, and 16 bases separated the two germline ends. Germline CDR1 and CDR2: SNHLY and FYNNEI. The CDR3 consists of 15 residues. The CDR3 spells CASSVPAGAYYEQYF. The CDR3 DNA reads as TGTGCCAGCAGTGTGCCGGCGGGGGCCTACTACGAGCAGTACTTC.

The chain couples TRBV28 to TRBJ1-1, with unresolved D. CDR1 and CDR2 from the germline V gene are MDHEN and SYDVKM. CDR3 length: 13 amino acids. With 2 bases removed from V and 3 bases from J, the gap between germline ends came to 7 bases. The CDR3 coding sequence is TGTGCCAGCAGTTTAAGAAGGGACACTGAAGCTTTCTTT. It codes for CASSLRRDTEAFF.

The V call is TRBV6-1, the J call TRBJ2-7; D gene unclear. Trimming took 5 bases from V and 2 from J, leaving 10 bases between them. Germline lookup yields CDR1 MNHNS and CDR2 SASEGT. The CDR3 covers 13 residues. The CDR3 DNA reads as TGTGCCAGCAGTAAACACGGAACCTACGAGCAGTACTTC. It translates to CASSKHGTYEQYF.